This T cell receptor beta chain was documented in a study of cytomegalovirus exposure and HLA in healthy donors. The primer mix had 60 Vbeta and 13 Jbeta primers. Sequencing used immunoSEQ multiplex PCR; TCRdb keeps in-frame clones, though not all of them. The sample holds about 140,000 clones, around 65% seen once. Regarding this clone: The antigen remains undetermined.

Study results and caveats: About 180 TCR beta chains were listed as cytomegalovirus-associated. What a later analysis reportedly showed was that an Asian-associated ancestry cluster had fewer N-insertions than the approximately 700-donor mean. In an earlier analysis, about 87% or about 30%: the productive usage of most TCR beta V segments.

This TCR derives from an older woman in good health and CMV-seronegative. The sample comprised PBMCs.

The DNA for the CDR3 is TGTGCCAGCAACCTAGGGACTAGCGGGGGGGCTCAGTATTTT. The encoded protein is CASNLGTSGGAQYF. The chain uses TRBV2 and TRBJ2-3; TRBD2 matches at 16 bases. Germline assignment: CDR1 SNHLY and CDR2 FYNNEI. Trimming cost V 7 bases and J 12 bases; bases outside gene matches: 7. CDR3 length: 14 residues.